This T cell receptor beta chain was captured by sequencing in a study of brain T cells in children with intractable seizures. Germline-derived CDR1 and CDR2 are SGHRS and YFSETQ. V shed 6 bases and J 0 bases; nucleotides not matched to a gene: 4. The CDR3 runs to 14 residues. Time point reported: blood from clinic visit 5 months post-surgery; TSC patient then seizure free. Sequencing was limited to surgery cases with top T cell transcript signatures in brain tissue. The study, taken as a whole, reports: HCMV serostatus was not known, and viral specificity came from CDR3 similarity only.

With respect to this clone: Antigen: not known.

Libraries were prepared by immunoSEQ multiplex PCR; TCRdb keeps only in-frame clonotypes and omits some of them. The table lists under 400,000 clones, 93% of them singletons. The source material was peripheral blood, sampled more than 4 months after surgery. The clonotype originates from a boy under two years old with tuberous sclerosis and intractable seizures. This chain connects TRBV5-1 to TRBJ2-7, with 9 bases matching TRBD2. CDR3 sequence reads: CASTIAGDSYEQYF. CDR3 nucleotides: TGCGCCAGCACCATAGCGGGGGACTCCTACGAGCAGTACTTC.